This T cell receptor beta chain was captured in a study of Ad26.COV2.S vaccination and SARS-CoV-2 variants. Study-level background: By the intramuscular route, Ad26.COV2.S was given once, or twice 56 days apart.

The assay was immunoSEQ multiplex PCR, and TCRdb's table has in-frame clones only and misses some. The sample holds around 300,000 clones, approximately 90% seen once. Regarding treatment: about 20 received Ad26.COV2.S at low or high dose, single or two shots; several received placebo; per-sample allocation not given. Sampling happened 63 days after the first vaccine or placebo injection. CDR1 is ENHRY, CDR2 SYGVKD, per germline. The CDR3 spans 16 residues. Between the trimmed V and J ends, which lost 4 bases and 1 base, there was a span of 16 bases. The sequenced sample was peripheral blood, obtained in a trial of Ad26.COV2.S vaccine versus placebo. The sequence was obtained from a person aged 18-60 years who received the Ad26.COV2.S COVID-19 vaccine or a placebo. The chain uses TRBV10-3 and TRBJ1-2; D may be TRBD1 (5 bases). CDR3 DNA: TGTGCCATCAGTGGGGGCAGCCTTACGAATAACTATGGCTACACCTTC. It specifies CAISGGSLTNNYGYTF.